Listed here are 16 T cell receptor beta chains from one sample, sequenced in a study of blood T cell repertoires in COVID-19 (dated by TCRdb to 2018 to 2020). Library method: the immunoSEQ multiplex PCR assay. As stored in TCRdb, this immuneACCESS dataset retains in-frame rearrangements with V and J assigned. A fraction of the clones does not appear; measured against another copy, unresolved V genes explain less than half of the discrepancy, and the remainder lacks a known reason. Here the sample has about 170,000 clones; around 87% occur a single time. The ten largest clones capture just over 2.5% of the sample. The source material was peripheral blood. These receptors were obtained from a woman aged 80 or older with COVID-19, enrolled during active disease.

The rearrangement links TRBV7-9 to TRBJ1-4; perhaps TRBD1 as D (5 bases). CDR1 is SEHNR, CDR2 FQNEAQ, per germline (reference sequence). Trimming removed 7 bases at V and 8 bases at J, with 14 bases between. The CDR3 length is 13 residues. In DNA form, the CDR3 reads TGTGCCAGCATCCCGGCGGGGGGAGAAAAACTGTTTTTT. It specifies CASIPAGGEKLFF.

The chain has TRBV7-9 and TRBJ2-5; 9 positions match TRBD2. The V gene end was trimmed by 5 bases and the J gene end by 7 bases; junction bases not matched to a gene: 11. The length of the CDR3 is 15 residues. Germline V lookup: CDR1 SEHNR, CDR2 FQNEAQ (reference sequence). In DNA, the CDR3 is TGTGCCAGCAGCGAGCGGACTAGCGATAGTGGGACCCAGTACTTC. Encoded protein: CASSERTSDSGTQYF. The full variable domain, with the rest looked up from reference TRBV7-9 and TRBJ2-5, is DTGVSQNPRHKITKRGQNVTFRCDPISEHNRLYWYRQTLGQGPEFLTYFQNEAQLEKSRLLSDRFSAERPKGSFSTLEIQRTEQGDSAMYLCASSERTSDSGTQYFGPGTRLLVL.

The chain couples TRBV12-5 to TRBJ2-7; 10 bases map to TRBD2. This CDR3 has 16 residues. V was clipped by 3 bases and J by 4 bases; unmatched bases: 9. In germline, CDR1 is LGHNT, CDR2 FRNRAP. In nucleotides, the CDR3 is TGTGCTAGTGGTTTCCCTCCACTAGCGGGGACTTACGAGCAGTACTTC. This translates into CASGFPPLAGTYEQYF.

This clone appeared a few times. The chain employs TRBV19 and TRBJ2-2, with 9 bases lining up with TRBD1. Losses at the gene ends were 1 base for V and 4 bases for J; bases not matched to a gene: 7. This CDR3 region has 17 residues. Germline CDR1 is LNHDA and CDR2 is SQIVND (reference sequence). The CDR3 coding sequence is TGTGCCAGTAGTATAGTAACAGGGGGCAGAGGCACCGGGGAGCTGTTTTTT. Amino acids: CASSIVTGGRGTGELFF.

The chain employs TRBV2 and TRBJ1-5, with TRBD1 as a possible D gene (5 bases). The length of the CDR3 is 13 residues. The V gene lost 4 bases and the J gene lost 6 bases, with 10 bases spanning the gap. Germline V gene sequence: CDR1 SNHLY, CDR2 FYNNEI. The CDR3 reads CASSGQTRQPQHF. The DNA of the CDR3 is TGTGCCAGCAGTGGACAGACTCGTCAGCCCCAGCATTTT.

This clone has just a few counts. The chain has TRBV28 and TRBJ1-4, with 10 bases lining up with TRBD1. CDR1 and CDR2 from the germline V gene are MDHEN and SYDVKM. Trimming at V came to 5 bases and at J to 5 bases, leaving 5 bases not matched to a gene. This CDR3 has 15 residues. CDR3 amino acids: CASSPDRGRNEKLFF. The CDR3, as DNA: TGTGCCAGCAGTCCCGACAGGGGGCGGAATGAAAAACTGTTTTTT.

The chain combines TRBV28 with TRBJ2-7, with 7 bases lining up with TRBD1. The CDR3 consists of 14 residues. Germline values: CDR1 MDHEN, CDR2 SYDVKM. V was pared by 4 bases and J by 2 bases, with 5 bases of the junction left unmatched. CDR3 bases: TGTGCCAGCAGTTCCGGGACAGCTCCCTACGAGCAGTACTTC. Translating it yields CASSSGTAPYEQYF.

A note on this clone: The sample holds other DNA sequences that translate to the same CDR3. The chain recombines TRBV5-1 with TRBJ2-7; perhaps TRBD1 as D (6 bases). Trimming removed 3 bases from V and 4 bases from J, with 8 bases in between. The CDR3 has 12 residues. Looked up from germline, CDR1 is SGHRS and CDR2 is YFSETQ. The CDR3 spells CASSSDSYEQYF. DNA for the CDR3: TGCGCCAGCAGCTCGGACAGTTACGAGCAGTACTTC. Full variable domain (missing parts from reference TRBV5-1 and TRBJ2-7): KAGVTQTPRYLIKTRGQQVTLSCSPISGHRSVSWYQQTPGQGLQFLFEYFSETQRNKGNFPGRFSGRQFSNSRSEMNVSTLELGDSALYLCASSSDSYEQYFGPGTRLTVT.

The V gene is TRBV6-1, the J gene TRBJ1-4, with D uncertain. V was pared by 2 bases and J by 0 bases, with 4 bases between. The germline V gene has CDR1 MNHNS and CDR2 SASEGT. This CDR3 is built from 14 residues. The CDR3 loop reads CASSESATNEKLFF. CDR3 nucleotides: TGTGCCAGCAGTGAATCGGCAACTAATGAAAAACTGTTTTTT.

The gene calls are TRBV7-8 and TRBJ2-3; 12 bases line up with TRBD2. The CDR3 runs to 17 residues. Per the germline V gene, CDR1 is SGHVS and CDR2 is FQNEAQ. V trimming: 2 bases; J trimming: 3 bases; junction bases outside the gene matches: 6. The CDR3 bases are TGTGCCAGCAGCTTAAGACTAGCGGGAGCTTTGACAGATACGCAGTATTTT. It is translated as CASSLRLAGALTDTQYF.

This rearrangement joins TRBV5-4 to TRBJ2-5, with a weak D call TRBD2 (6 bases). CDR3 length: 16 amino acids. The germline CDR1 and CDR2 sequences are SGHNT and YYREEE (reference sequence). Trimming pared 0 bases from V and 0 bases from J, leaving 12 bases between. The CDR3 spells CASSLATSQDQETQYF. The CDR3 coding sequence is TGTGCCAGCAGCTTGGCCACTAGCCAAGACCAAGAGACCCAGTACTTC.

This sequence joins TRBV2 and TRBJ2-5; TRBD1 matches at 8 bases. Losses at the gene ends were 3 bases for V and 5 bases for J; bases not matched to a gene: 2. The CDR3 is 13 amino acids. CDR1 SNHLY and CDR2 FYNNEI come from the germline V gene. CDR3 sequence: CASSDRGRETQYF. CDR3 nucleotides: TGTGCCAGCAGTGACAGGGGGCGGGAGACCCAGTACTTC.

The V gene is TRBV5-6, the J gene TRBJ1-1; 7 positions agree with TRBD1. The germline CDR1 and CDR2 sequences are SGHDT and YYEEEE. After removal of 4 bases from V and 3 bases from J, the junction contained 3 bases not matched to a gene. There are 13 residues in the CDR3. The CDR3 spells CASSQDRDTEAFF. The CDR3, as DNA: TGTGCCAGCAGCCAAGACAGGGACACTGAAGCTTTCTTT. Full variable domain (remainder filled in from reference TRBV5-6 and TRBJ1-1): DAGVTQSPTHLIKTRGQQVTLRCSPKSGHDTVSWYQQALGQGPQFIFQYYEEEERQRGNFPDRFSGHQFPNYSSELNVNALLLGDSALYLCASSQDRDTEAFFGQGTRLTVV.

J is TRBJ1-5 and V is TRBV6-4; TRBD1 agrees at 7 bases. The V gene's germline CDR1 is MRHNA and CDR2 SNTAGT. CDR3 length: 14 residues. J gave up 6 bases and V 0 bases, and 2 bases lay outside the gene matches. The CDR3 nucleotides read TGTGCCAGCAGTGACTCAGGGGGCAGTCAGCCCCAGCATTTT. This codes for CASSDSGGSQPQHF.

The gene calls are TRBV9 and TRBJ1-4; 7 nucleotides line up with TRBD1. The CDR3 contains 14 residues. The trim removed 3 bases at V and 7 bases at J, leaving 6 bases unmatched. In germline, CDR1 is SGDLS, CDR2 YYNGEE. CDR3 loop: CASSASQGGEKLFF. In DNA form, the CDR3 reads TGTGCCAGCAGCGCATCGCAGGGGGGTGAAAAACTGTTTTTT.

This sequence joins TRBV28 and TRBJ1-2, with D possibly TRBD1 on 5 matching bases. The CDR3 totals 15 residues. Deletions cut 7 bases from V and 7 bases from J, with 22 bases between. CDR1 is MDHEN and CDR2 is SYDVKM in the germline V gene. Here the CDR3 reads CASIGFGQGPSGYTF. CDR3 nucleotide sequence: TGTGCCAGCATTGGATTCGGGCAGGGCCCGTCTGGCTACACCTTC.